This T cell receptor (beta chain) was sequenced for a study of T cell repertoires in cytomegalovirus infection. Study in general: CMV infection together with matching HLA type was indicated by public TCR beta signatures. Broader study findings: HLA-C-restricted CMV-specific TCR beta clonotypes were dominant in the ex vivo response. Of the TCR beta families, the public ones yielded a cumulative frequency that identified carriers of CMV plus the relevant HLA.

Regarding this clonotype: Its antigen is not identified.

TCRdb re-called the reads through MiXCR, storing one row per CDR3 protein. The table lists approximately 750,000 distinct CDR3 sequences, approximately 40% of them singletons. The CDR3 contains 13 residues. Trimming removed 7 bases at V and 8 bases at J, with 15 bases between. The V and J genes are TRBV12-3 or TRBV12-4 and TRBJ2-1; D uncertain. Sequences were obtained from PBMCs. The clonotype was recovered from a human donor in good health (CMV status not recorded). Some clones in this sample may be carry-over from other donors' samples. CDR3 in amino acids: CASKVPQNDEQFF. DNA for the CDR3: TGTGCCAGCAAGGTTCCCCAGAACGATGAGCAGTTCTTC.